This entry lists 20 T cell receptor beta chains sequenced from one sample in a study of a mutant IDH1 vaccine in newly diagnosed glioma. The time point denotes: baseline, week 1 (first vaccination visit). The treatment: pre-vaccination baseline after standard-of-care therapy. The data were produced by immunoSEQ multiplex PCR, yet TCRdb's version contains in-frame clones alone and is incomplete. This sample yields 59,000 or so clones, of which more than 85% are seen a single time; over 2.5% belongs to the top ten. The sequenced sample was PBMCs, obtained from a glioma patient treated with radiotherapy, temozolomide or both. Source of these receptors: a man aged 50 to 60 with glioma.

The DNA of the CDR3 is TGTGCCAGCAGTTTACCGAAGGCTGGGGCCAACGTCCTGACTTTC. This encodes CASSLPKAGANVLTF. The chain recombines TRBV28 with TRBJ2-6; D is undetermined. Trimming cost V 2 bases and J 2 bases, with 7 bases left between them. Germline V gives CDR1 MDHEN, CDR2 SYDVKM. The CDR3 sequence is 15 residues long.

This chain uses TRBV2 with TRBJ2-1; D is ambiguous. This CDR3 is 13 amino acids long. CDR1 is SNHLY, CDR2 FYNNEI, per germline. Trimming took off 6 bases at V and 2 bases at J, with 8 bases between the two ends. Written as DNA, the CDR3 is TGTGCCAGCAGGGTAGGCCCCTACAATGAGCAGTTCTTC. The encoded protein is CASRVGPYNEQFF.

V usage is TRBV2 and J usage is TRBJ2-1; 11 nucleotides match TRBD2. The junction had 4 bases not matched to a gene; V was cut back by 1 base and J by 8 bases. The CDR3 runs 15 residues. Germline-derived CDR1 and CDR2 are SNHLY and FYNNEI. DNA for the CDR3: TGTGCCAGCAGTGAAGGACTAGCGGGACGGGATGAGCAGTTCTTC. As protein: CASSEGLAGRDEQFF.

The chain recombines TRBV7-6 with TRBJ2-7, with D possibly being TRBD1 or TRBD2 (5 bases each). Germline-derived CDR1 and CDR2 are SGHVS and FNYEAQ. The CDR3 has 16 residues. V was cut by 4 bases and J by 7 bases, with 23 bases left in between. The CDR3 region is CASSSSGTSRKGEQYF. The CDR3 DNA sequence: TGTGCCAGCAGCTCATCCGGGACCTCAAGGAAGGGAGAGCAGTACTTC. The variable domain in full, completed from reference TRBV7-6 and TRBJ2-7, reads GAGVSQSPRYKVTKRGQDVALRCDPISGHVSLYWYRQALGQGPEFLTYFNYEAQQDKSGLPNDRFSAERPEGSISTLTIQRTEQRDSAMYRCASSSSGTSRKGEQYFGPGTRLTVT.

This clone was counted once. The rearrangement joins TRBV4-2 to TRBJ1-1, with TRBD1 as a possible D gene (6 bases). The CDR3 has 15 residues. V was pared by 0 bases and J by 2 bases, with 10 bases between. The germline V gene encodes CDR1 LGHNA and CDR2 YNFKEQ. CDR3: CASSQDGGRNTEAFF. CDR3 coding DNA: TGTGCCAGCAGCCAAGATGGGGGGCGCAACACTGAAGCTTTCTTT.

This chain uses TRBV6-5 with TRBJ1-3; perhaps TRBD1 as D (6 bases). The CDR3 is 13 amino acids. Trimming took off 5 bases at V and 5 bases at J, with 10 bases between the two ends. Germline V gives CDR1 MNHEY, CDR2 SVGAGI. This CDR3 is CASSNRDRNTIYF. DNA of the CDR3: TGTGCCAGCAGTAACCGGGACAGAAACACCATATATTTT.

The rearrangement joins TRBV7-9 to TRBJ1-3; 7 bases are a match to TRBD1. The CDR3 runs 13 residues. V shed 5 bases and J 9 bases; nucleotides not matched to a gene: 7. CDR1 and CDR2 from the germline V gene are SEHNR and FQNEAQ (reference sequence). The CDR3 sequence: CASSRGGIITIYF. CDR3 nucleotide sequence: TGTGCCAGCAGCAGAGGGGGCATCATCACCATATATTTT.

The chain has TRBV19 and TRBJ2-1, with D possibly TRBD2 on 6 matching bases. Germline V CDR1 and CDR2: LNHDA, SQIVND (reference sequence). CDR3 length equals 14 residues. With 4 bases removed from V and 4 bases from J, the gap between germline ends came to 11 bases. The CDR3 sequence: CASSSRDLYNEQFF. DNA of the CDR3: TGTGCCAGTAGTAGCCGGGACTTATACAATGAGCAGTTCTTC.

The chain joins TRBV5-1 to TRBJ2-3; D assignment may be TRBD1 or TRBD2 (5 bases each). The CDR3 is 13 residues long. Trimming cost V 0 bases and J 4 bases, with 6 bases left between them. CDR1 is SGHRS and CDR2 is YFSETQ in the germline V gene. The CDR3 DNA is TGCGCCAGCAGCTTGGGGGACGCAGATACGCAGTATTTT. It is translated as CASSLGDADTQYF.

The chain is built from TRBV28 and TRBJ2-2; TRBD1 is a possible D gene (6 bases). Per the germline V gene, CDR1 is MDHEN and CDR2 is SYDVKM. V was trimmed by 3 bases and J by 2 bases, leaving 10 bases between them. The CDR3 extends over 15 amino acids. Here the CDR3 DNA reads TGTGCCAGCAGTTTTACAGGGCTTAACACCGGGGAGCTGTTTTTT. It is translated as CASSFTGLNTGELFF.

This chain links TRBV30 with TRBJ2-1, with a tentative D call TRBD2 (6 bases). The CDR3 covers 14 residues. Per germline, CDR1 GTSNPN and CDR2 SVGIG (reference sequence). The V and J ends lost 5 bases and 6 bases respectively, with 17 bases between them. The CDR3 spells CAWAPGAGVNEQFF. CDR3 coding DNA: TGTGCCTGGGCTCCGGGAGCCGGGGTCAATGAGCAGTTCTTC.

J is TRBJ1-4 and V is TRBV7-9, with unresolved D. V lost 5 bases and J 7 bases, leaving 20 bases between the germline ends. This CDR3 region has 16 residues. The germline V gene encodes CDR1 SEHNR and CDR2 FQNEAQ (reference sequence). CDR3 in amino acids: CASSIRVGVLGEKLFF. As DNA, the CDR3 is TGTGCCAGCAGCATTCGAGTCGGCGTCCTGGGTGAAAAACTGTTTTTT.

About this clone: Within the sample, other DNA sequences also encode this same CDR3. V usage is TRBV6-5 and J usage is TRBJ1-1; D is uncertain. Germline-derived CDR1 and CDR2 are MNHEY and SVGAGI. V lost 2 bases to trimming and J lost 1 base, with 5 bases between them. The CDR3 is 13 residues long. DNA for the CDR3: TGTGCCAGCAGTTACGGCGGGAACACTGAAGCTTTCTTT. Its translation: CASSYGGNTEAFF.

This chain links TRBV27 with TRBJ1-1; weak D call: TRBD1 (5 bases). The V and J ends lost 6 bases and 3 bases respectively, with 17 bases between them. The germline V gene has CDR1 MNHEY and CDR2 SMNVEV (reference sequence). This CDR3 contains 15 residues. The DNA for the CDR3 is TGTGCCAGCAGCAGTGGTACGGGGGGTGACACTGAAGCTTTCTTT. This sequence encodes CASSSGTGGDTEAFF.

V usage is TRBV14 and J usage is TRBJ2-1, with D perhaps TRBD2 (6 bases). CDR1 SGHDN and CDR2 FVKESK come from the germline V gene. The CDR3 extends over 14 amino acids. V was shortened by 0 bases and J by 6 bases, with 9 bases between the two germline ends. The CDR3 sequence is CASSQDRRGNEQFF. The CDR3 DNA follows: TGTGCCAGCAGCCAAGATCGGAGGGGCAATGAGCAGTTCTTC. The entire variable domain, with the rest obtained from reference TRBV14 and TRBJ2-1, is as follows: EAGVTQFPSHSVIEKGQTVTLRCDPISGHDNLYWYRRVMGKEIKFLLHFVKESKQDESGMPNNRFLAERTGGTYSTLKVQPAELEDSGVYFCASSQDRRGNEQFFGPGTRLTVL.

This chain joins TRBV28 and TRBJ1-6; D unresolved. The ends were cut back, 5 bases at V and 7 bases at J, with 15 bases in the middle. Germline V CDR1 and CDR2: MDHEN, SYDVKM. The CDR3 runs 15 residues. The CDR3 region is CASSPLRERNSPLHF. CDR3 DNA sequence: TGTGCCAGCAGTCCGCTGAGGGAGAGAAATTCACCCCTCCACTTT. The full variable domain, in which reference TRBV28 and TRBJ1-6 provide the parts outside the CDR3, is DVKVTQSSRYLVKRTGEKVFLECVQDMDHENMFWYRQDPGLGLRLIYFSYDVKMKEKGDIPEGYSVSREKKERFSLILESASTNQTSMYLCASSPLRERNSPLHFGNGTRLTVT.

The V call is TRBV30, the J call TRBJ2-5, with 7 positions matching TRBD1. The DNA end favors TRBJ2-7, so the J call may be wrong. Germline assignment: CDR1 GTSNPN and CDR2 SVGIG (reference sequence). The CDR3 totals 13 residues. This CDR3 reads CAWSVGTVYEQYF. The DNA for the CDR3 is TGTGCCTGGAGTGTAGGGACAGTCTACGAGCAGTACTTC.

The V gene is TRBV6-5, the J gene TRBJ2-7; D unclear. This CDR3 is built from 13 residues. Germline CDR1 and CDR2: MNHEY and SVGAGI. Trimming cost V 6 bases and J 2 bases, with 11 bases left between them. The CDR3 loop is CASRSLLAYEQYF. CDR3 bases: TGTGCCAGCAGATCCCTACTCGCCTACGAGCAGTACTTC.

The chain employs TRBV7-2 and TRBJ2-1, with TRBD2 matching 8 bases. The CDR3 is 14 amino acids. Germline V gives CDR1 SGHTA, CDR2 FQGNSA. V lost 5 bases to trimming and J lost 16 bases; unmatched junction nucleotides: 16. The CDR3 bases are TGTGCCAGCAGCGTATTAGCGGGGCCTCGGTCCCCATTCTTC. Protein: CASSVLAGPRSPFF.

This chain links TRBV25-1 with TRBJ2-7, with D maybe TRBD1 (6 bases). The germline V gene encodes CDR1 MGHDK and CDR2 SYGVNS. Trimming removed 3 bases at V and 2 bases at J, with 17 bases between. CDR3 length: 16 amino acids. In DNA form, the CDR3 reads TGTGCCAGCAGTGATCCCGAGACAGGTCCCCCCTACGAGCAGTACTTC. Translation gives CASSDPETGPPYEQYF.